The entry below gives a single T cell receptor (beta chain) sequence along with its context. The target of this receptor is not known. Nothing much larger sits one base from this clone, and base qualities are not available. Other DNA variants within this sample encode the same CDR3. The twin pairs came from the European Cystic Fibrosis Twin and Sibling Study Cohort, which recruited patients from over a hundred CF clinics across 14 European countries. Both zygosity and CFTR genotype were checked in-house, and zygosity was tested with multiplex PCR across nine short tandem repeat loci. Peripheral blood was taken from each twin, and clinical parameters were recorded on the day of blood sampling. Genomic DNA was isolated from peripheral blood cells with phenol/chloroform and kept in TE buffer at 4 degrees C. TCR beta CDR3 regions were amplified by multiplex PCR using the immunoSEQ immune profiling system, following the manufacturer's instructions. An Illumina NextSeq system was used for sequencing. The study's processing was this. The immunoSEQ Analyzer platform handled processing of the sequence data, and clonality was calculated by taking the square root of Simpson's index of productive rearrangements. V and J usage similarity was measured by Jensen-Shannon distance, and CDR3 generation probabilities were computed with OLGA. Shared CDR3 sequences were searched against the immuneACCESS database (August 2020) and VDJdb (December 2020). TCRdb took this table from immuneACCESS and kept in-frame rearrangements with V and J called. Such tables lack part of the clones; where checked against another copy, unresolved V genes explain under half of the gap, and the rest is unexplained. Clone size and the V and J calls come from that table; the DNA yielded D and trimming. This sample is represented by roughly 4,600 clones; approximately 96% of them were singletons. The top ten hold around 2.7% of the sample.

This sample was included in a study of monozygotic twins with cystic fibrosis (dated by TCRdb to about 2021). Context from the whole study: Barcoded libraries were prepared from roughly 3.3 micrograms of fragmented DNA with around 15 PCR cycles. The study compared TCR beta repertoires within and between 16 monozygotic twin pairs with cystic fibrosis to assess genetic influence on V and J gene usage. Made up mostly of children and adolescents, the cohort included ten female and six male twin pairs ranging in age from about 2.0 to 40 years, with a median of about 8.6 years. On the day blood was drawn, the twins' weight-for-height and FEVPerc (FEV1 disease centile) were ranked against those of the roughly 970 cohort participants. Data for three of the twin pairs had previously been reported in another context.

On the study overall, not on this receptor specifically: Only a small cohort was studied, and no association of shared CDR3 numbers with age, concordance or disease severity was found. In 13 of 16 pairs, V gene usage most closely resembled the co-twin's, and the same held for J usage in 8 of 16 pairs, a pattern suggesting genetic constraints. Sharing of nucleotide-identical clonotypes was significantly greater within monozygotic CF twin pairs than between unrelated CF individuals (P = 0.000026, Mann-Whitney). Simpson clonality was found to be generally low (median roughly 0.009), suggesting a naive-dominated repertoire, although higher clonality was observed in the most severely affected patients.

The clonotype was recovered from a boy aged 2-15 years with cystic fibrosis. Sequencing used blood.

CDR3 reads: CASSEGLSYEQYF. The DNA is TGTGCCAGCAGTGAGGGGTTGTCCTACGAGCAGTACTTC. The receptor chain draws on TRBV6-1 and TRBJ2-7; no D gene call is confident. The CDR3 runs 13 residues from the cysteine to the phenylalanine. The retained sequence is limited to the CDR3, 39 bases, with the frame set at the first base. V is cut by 3 bases and J by 1 base, and the space between the germline ends is 7 bases. From a lookup of the germline V gene, CDR1 and CDR2 are MNHNS and SASEGT.